This passage covers 20 T cell receptor beta chains from one sample sequenced in a study of vaccination effects on CD4 cells after COVID-19. These TCRs are of unknown antigen specificity. Produced via immunoSEQ multiplex PCR; TCRdb's table is partial and in-frame only. The sample lists tens of thousands of clones, under 80% seen once, with around 21% in the top ten. It was after roughly 11 days of culture that CD4+ T cells were isolated. The sequencing here drew on CD4+ T cells from PBMCs cultured without peptide, taken before COVID-19 vaccination. These receptors came from a human donor who had a prior SARS-CoV-2 infection.

This chain connects TRBV7-8 to TRBJ2-3; 10 bases fit TRBD2. Losses at the gene ends were 5 bases for V and 1 base for J; bases not matched to a gene: 3. There are 15 residues in the CDR3. Germline CDR1 is SGHVS and CDR2 is FQNEAQ. CDR3 sequence: CASSELAGGTDTQYF. The CDR3 nucleotides read TGTGCCAGCAGCGAGCTAGCGGGGGGCACAGATACGCAGTATTTT.

The chain combines TRBV2 with TRBJ2-7; no reliable D call. The V and J ends lost 6 bases and 1 base respectively, with 4 bases between them. The germline CDR1 and CDR2 sequences are SNHLY and FYNNEI. CDR3 length: 11 residues. Written as DNA, the CDR3 is TGTGCCAGCAGGGTTTCCTACGAGCAGTACTTC. It specifies CASRVSYEQYF.

The chain is built from TRBV5-6 and TRBJ2-1; no definite D call. The ends were cut back, 4 bases at V and 4 bases at J, with 18 bases in the middle. The CDR3 spans 16 residues. Germline V gene data show CDR1 as SGHDT and CDR2 as YYEEEE. The CDR3 DNA is TGTGCCAGCAGCCCCATTTTGGCCGGCTATTACAATGAGCAGTTCTTC. It translates to CASSPILAGYYNEQFF.

The gene calls are TRBV9 and TRBJ2-6; possibly TRBD2 for D (6 bases). This CDR3 is 17 amino acids long. Germline loops: CDR1 SGDLS, CDR2 YYNGEE. Trimming took 0 bases from V and 2 from J, leaving 12 bases between them. The CDR3 loop is CASSVGTTSTGANVLTF. The CDR3 DNA follows: TGTGCCAGCAGCGTAGGTACGACTAGTACTGGGGCCAACGTCCTGACTTTC.

A note on this clone: An end of the junction does not agree with germline; a read error may underlie this. J is TRBJ2-5 and V is TRBV7-7, with D perhaps TRBD1 (6 bases). The CDR3 has 14 residues. The germline V gene encodes CDR1 SSHAT and CDR2 FNYEAQ (reference sequence). The CDR3: CASSLVTGQETQYF. The CDR3 bases are TGTGCTAGCAGCTTAGTCACAGGGCAAGAGACCCAGTACTTC.

The chain couples TRBV9 to TRBJ2-3, with D perhaps matching TRBD2 (6 bases). The CDR3 is 17 amino acids. The ends were cut back, 3 bases at V and 3 bases at J, with 20 bases in the middle. Germline CDR1 and CDR2: SGDLS and YYNGEE. Here the CDR3 DNA reads TGTGCCAGCAGCGAGGCCTATGGGGGGAGAACGACAGATACGCAGTATTTT. This gives the protein CASSEAYGGRTTDTQYF. The full variable domain, completed using reference TRBV9 and TRBJ2-3, is DSGVTQTPKHLITATGQRVTLRCSPRSGDLSVYWYQQSLDQGLQFLIQYYNGEERAKGNILERFSAQQFPDLHSELNLSSLELGDSALYFCASSEAYGGRTTDTQYFGPGTRLTVL.

This chain uses TRBV6-2 or TRBV6-3 with TRBJ1-1; D is ambiguous. Trimming took off 5 bases at V and 3 bases at J, with 13 bases between the two ends. The CDR3 totals 14 residues. CDR1 MNHEY and CDR2 SVGEGT come from the germline V gene. CDR3 amino acids: CASSLDFADTEAFF. CDR3 coding DNA: TGTGCCAGCAGTCTAGACTTTGCGGACACTGAAGCTTTCTTT.

This rearrangement joins TRBV15 to TRBJ1-3; D is uncertain. With 1 base removed from V and 0 bases from J, the gap between germline ends came to 7 bases. The CDR3 has 15 residues. Per the germline V gene, CDR1 is LNHNV and CDR2 is YYDKDF (reference sequence). Written as DNA, the CDR3 is TGTGCCACCAGCAGAGCCGGGGACTCTGGAAACACCATATATTTT. Encoded protein: CATSRAGDSGNTIYF.

V usage is TRBV11-3 and J usage is TRBJ2-7; D might be TRBD1 or TRBD2, each matching 5 bases. CDR1 and CDR2 (germline): SGHNT, YENEEA. This CDR3 contains 16 residues. V was shortened by 1 base and J by 1 base, with 14 bases between the two germline ends. CDR3 in amino acids: CASSLGDRDGSYEQYF. CDR3 DNA: TGTGCCAGCAGCTTAGGCGATCGGGACGGTTCCTACGAGCAGTACTTC. Full variable domain (outside the CDR3, taken from reference TRBV11-3 and TRBJ2-7): EAGVVQSPRYKIIEKKQPVAFWCNPISGHNTLYWYLQNLGQGPELLIRYENEEAVDDSQLPKDRFSAERLKGVDSTLKIQPAELGDSAVYLCASSLGDRDGSYEQYFGPGTRLTVT.

The V call is TRBV18, the J call TRBJ2-1; 13 positions agree with TRBD2. The length of the CDR3 is 17 residues. The germline CDR1 and CDR2 sequences are KGHSH and LQKENI. The V and J ends lost 0 bases and 9 bases, in that order; junction bases with no gene match: 8. The CDR3 nucleotides read TGTGCCAGCTCACCACCGAGGACTAGCGGGAGTTATATTGAGCAGTTCTTC. Its protein product is CASSPPRTSGSYIEQFF. Full variable domain (outside the CDR3, taken from reference TRBV18 and TRBJ2-1): NAGVMQNPRHLVRRRGQEARLRCSPMKGHSHVYWYRQLPEEGLKFMVYLQKENIIDESGMPKERFSAEFPKEGPSILRIQQVVRGDSAAYFCASSPPRTSGSYIEQFFGPGTRLTVL.

The chain employs TRBV6-1 and TRBJ2-7, with D unclear. Trimming pared 0 bases from V and 2 bases from J, leaving 11 bases between. The CDR3 contains 15 residues. CDR1 MNHNS and CDR2 SASEGT come from the germline V gene. CDR3 nucleotide sequence: TGTGCCAGCAGTGAAGCAGGGTTTAGCCCCTACGAGCAGTACTTC. It codes for CASSEAGFSPYEQYF.

The chain couples TRBV7-2 to TRBJ2-7; D remains ambiguous. The CDR3 is made up of 12 amino acids. Germline V lookup: CDR1 SGHTA, CDR2 FQGNSA. V was pared by 4 bases and J by 0 bases, with 4 bases between. This chain's CDR3 is CASSSHSYEQYF. The CDR3 DNA reads as TGTGCCAGCAGCTCCCACTCCTACGAGCAGTACTTC.

The chain employs TRBV30 and TRBJ2-7; D not resolved. The CDR3 totals 12 residues. Trimming took off 6 bases at V and 0 bases at J, with 9 bases between the two ends. Germline V gene sequence: CDR1 GTSNPN, CDR2 SVGIG (reference sequence). CDR3 amino acids: CACSLSSYEQYF. The CDR3 DNA sequence: TGTGCCTGCTCCCTGAGCTCCTACGAGCAGTACTTC.

V and J are TRBV6-5 and TRBJ1-5; no definite D call. The V gene lost 4 bases and the J gene lost 3 bases, with 7 bases spanning the gap. The CDR3 runs 13 residues. The V gene's germline CDR1 is MNHEY and CDR2 SVGAGI. The CDR3 DNA follows: TGTGCCAGCAGTTTAGATATCAATCAGCCCCAGCATTTT. This sequence encodes CASSLDINQPQHF.

V is TRBV19 and J is TRBJ2-7, with D possibly TRBD1 on 5 matching bases. V shed 1 base and J shed 3 bases, with 7 bases lying between them. CDR1 is LNHDA and CDR2 is SQIVND in the germline V gene (reference sequence). This CDR3 is 13 amino acids long. CDR3 residues: CASSIGTGYEQYF. The CDR3 DNA sequence: TGTGCCAGTAGTATAGGAACAGGCTACGAGCAGTACTTC.

This clone was counted only a few times. The V call is TRBV6-5, the J call TRBJ1-1; D ambiguous. The CDR3 contains 13 residues. Deletions cut 5 bases from V and 4 bases from J, with 11 bases between. Germline-derived CDR1 and CDR2 are MNHEY and SVGAGI. In DNA form, the CDR3 reads TGTGCCAGCAGTCGTACAGTGCTCACTGAAGCTTTCTTT. This encodes CASSRTVLTEAFF.

The chain links TRBV23-1 to TRBJ1-2; no clear D. TRBV23-1 is an ORF, and what it does is uncertain. Trimming pared 1 base from V and 4 bases from J, leaving 13 bases between. There are 15 residues in the CDR3. As DNA, the CDR3 is TGCGCCAGCAGTCAATGTCAGGCCAGTCTCTATGGCTACACCTTC. Its translation is CASSQCQASLYGYTF.

J is TRBJ2-7 and V is TRBV2, with D possibly being TRBD1 (7 bases). V was clipped by 10 bases and J by 0 bases, with 10 bases between them. The germline CDR1 and CDR2 sequences are SNHLY and FYNNEI. The CDR3 is 12 residues long. The DNA for the CDR3 is TGTGCCACAGGGGGGAACTCCTACGAGCAGTACTTC. Translated: CATGGNSYEQYF.

V gene TRBV4-3 combines with J gene TRBJ2-1; TRBD2 agrees at 8 bases. CDR1 is LGHNA, CDR2 YSLEER, per germline. The CDR3 has 17 amino acids. V dropped 0 bases and J dropped 8; count of bases not matched to a gene: 12. CDR3 bases: TGCGCCAGCAGCCAAGAACCAAAAGCGGGAGCCGGGGATGAGCAGTTCTTC. Encoded protein: CASSQEPKAGAGDEQFF.

The rearrangement links TRBV20-1 to TRBJ2-2, with 9 bases lining up with TRBD2. V shed 3 bases, J shed 2 bases, and the junction held 10 bases outside the gene matches. The CDR3 covers 17 residues. Germline V gives CDR1 DFQATT, CDR2 SNEGSKA (reference sequence). The CDR3, as DNA: TGCAGTGCTAGTCCTCCCCCAGCGGGAGGCAACACCGGGGAGCTGTTTTTT. Translating it yields CSASPPPAGGNTGELFF.